This T cell receptor beta chain was profiled in a study of T cell repertoires in cytomegalovirus infection. Study information: Public TCR beta signatures indicated both CMV infection and matching HLA type. Whole-study results and caveats: The ex vivo response was dominated by HLA-C-restricted CMV-specific TCR beta clonotypes.

TCRdb reprocessed the reads via MiXCR and lists one record per CDR3 protein. This sample has more than 500,000 distinct CDR3 sequences, with 16% found just once. This clonotype was counted at least ten times. Its target is not known. This CDR3 spans 15 amino acids. Trimming pared 1 base from V and 1 base from J, leaving 10 bases between. The J gene is TRBJ2-5, the V gene TRBV12-3 or TRBV12-4; tentative D call: TRBD2 (6 bases). The receptor was isolated from a human donor in good health (CMV status not recorded). Some clones in this sample may be carry-over from other donors' samples. The sequenced sample was CD8+ T cells from PBMCs. CDR3 sequence reads: CASSLDGGTQETQYF. DNA for the CDR3: TGTGCCAGCAGTTTAGATGGGGGGACCCAAGAGACCCAGTACTTC.